This T cell receptor beta chain stems from a study of T cell changes during pregnancy in multiple sclerosis. The junction had 15 bases not matched to a gene; V was cut back by 10 bases and J by 5 bases. Germline V gene data show CDR1 as LNHDA and CDR2 as SQIVND (reference sequence). CDR3 length equals 15 residues. This table comes from immunoSEQ multiplex PCR, and its TCRdb copy is limited to in-frame clones, with some not included. The sample lists around 100,000 clones; 85% to 95% were seen once. This receptor was identified in a female donor with multiple sclerosis, enrolled in a pregnancy study. The chain links TRBV19 to TRBJ2-3; 7 bases are a match to TRBD2. The sequenced sample was peripheral blood, obtained before pregnancy. The CDR3, as DNA: TGTGCCACGCGCCCCCTAGCGGTCCCCGGAGATACGCAGTATTTT. Protein sequence: CATRPLAVPGDTQYF.